Listed below are T cell receptor beta chains from one sample, sequenced in a study of cytomegalovirus exposure and HLA in healthy donors. Using immunoSEQ multiplex PCR, the repertoire was profiled, and TCRdb retains in-frame clones only, with some absent. Altogether more than 150,000 clones are present, 70% to 80% being singletons, with the ten largest covering roughly 1.4%. Sequenced input: PBMCs. These receptors came from a girl aged 10 to 17 in good health and CMV-seropositive. Both conserved end residues are part of each CDR3. Fields, in order: V gene, J gene, CDR3 protein.

TRBV4-1	TRBJ1-1	CASSQVLRGQGVYTEAFF
TRBV15	TRBJ2-5	CATRTGTRGETQYF
TRBV9	TRBJ1-5	CASSREGGLQPQHF
TRBV4-2	TRBJ2-2	CASSQAGWGAREYTGELFF
TRBV4-2	TRBJ1-5	CASSQGDSGVQPQHF
TRBV7-2	TRBJ2-1	CASRQGQGADEQFF
TRBV15	TRBJ1-4	CATSLLVNEKLFF
TRBV5-8	TRBJ2-3	CASSGGGFTDTQYF
TRBV6-6	TRBJ1-2	CASSWASFYGYTF
TRBV4-1	TRBJ2-1	CASSQEQLAGGPREQFF
TRBV15	TRBJ2-3	CATSRDRQTDTQYF
TRBV5-5	TRBJ2-4	CASSNGLTRDIQYF
TRBV5-4	TRBJ2-1	CASSKDKEQFF
TRBV4-1	TRBJ2-2	CASSRPGQGTGELFF
TRBV18	TRBJ2-7	CASSPGQGTYEQYF
TRBV6-6	TRBJ1-2	CASSYSREGYGYTF
TRBV2	TRBJ2-5	CASSRDSQETQYF
TRBV9	TRBJ1-2	CASSVDGGGAGYTF
TRBV5-4	TRBJ2-7	CASSLTGGYEQYF
TRBV5-1	TRBJ2-5	CASRVTGTKGQETQYF
TRBV6-5	TRBJ2-7	CASSQTQGIYEQYF
TRBV4-3	TRBJ2-1	CASSLTGEDEQFF
TRBV5-6	TRBJ2-1	CASSLAPSNNNEQFF
TRBV5-4	TRBJ2-1	CASRGGGGMVDEQFF
TRBV29-1	TRBJ1-2	CSTRTQDNYGYTF
TRBV7-2	TRBJ1-2	CASSLGTLTGGYTF
TRBV4-3	TRBJ2-7	CASSHMGGGYEQYF
TRBV9	TRBJ2-2	CASSVFTDTGELFF
TRBV7-2	TRBJ2-5	CASSFPALQGGLETQYF
TRBV7-9	TRBJ1-2	CASSPVGYKRGRDYGYTF
TRBV6-1	TRBJ1-2	CASFSRDGANYGYTF
TRBV6-5	TRBJ1-1	CASWDSGNTEAFF
TRBV7-2	TRBJ1-2	CASSQSGRGGGYTF
TRBV7-9	TRBJ2-7	CASSPQQDSSYEQYF
TRBV11-2	TRBJ2-3	CASSSTPGTDTQYF
TRBV2	-	CASTSGGSYEQYF
TRBV9	TRBJ1-3	CASSVGHSSSGNTIYF
TRBV6-1	TRBJ2-3	CASSESWRGAVTDTQYF
TRBV9	TRBJ2-2	CASSVASGGKYGELFF
TRBV6-5	TRBJ2-5	CASSYSGPRETQYF
TRBV7-8	TRBJ2-5	CASSPTTSGKETQYF
TRBV6-6	TRBJ1-1	CASSYGGQGVTEAFF
TRBV2	TRBJ2-5	CASGPGGQETQYF
TRBV7-9	TRBJ2-3	CASSQGLAGSTDTQYF
TRBV7-2	TRBJ2-3	CASSLVGTTGTDTQYF
TRBV7-9	TRBJ1-2	CASSDYDYGYTF
TRBV12-5	TRBJ2-5	CASGPLLRGGETQYF
TRBV7-2	TRBJ2-5	CASSFGLKETQYF
TRBV7-7	TRBJ2-5	CASSLSGQETQYF
TRBV10-3	TRBJ1-3	CAISDPESSGNTIYF